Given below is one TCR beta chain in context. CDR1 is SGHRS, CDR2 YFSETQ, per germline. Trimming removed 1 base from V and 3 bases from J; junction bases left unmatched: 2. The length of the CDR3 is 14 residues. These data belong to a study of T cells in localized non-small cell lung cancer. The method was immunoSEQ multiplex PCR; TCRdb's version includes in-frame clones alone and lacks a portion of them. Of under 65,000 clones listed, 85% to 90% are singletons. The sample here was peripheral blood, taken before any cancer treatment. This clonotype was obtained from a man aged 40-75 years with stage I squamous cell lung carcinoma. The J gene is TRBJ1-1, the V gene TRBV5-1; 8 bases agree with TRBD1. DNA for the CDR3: TGCGCCAGCAGCTTGCAGGGGGCGCACACTGAAGCTTTCTTT. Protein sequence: CASSLQGAHTEAFF.